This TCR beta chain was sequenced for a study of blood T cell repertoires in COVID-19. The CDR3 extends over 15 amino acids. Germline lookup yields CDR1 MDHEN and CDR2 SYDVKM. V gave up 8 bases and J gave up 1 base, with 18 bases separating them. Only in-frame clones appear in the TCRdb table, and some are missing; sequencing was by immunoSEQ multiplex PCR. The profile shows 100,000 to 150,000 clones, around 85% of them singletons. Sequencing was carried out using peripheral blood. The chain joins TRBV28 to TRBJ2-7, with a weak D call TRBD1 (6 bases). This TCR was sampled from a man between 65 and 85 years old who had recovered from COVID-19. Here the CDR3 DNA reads TGTGCCAGCCTTGGGATTGGAACAGGGTCCTACGAGCAGTACTTC. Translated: CASLGIGTGSYEQYF.